This is a list of T cell receptor beta chains from one sample in a study of CXCR3-negative and CXCR3-positive naive CD8 T cells. TCRdb re-called the 5' RACE reads and gives one entry per CDR3 protein, without DNA. With about 120,000 distinct CDR3 sequences in the sample, the ten largest clones hold 0.5% to 0.75%. The specimen sequenced was naive CXCR3+ CD8+ T cells from blood. All receptors come from a human donor in good health. Some clones in this sample may be carry-over from other donors' samples. Each CDR3 is given with its conserved first and last residue.

TRBV20-1	TRBJ2-1	CSAQKVAGVPYNEQFF
TRBV6-2/TRBV6-3	TRBJ2-1	CASSYSWSGALGNEQFF
TRBV28	TRBJ1-5	CASSLIEEGSQPQHF
TRBV7-8	TRBJ1-1	CASSLPYGVEAFF
TRBV12-5	TRBJ1-2	CASGPQGTVYGYTF
TRBV12-3/TRBV12-4	TRBJ2-7	CATGGTGSYEQYF
TRBV7-9	TRBJ2-7	CASSLSGDYEQYF
TRBV27	TRBJ2-7	CASSLTSRYEQYF
TRBV11-2	TRBJ1-2	CASSLDPGDGYTF
TRBV7-2	TRBJ2-4	CASSPGGGGNIQYF
TRBV7-9	TRBJ2-3	CASSLTGEVDTQYF
TRBV6-5	TRBJ2-7	CASSDRGASSYEQYF
TRBV12-3/TRBV12-4	TRBJ2-7	CASTQTGSYEQYF
TRBV14	TRBJ2-5	CASSQAGTTGTQYF
TRBV10-3	TRBJ1-1	CATRTFLGSEAFF
TRBV12-5	TRBJ1-1	CASLWEANTEAFF
TRBV3-1	TRBJ2-5	CASSQDYAVQETQYF
TRBV29-1	TRBJ2-1	CSVEDAGGHRSSYNEQFF
TRBV6-5	TRBJ2-7	CASSHIGQGSGGEQYF
TRBV11-2	TRBJ1-1	CASSLGARNLEAFF
TRBV27	TRBJ1-5	CASRQGGGNQPQHF
TRBV7-9	TRBJ2-7	CASSNTGTASYEQYF
TRBV4-1	TRBJ2-7	CASSPRGFSYEQYF
TRBV10-3	TRBJ2-1	CAISDRGGQGNEQFF
TRBV6-5	TRBJ2-3	CASSPGSAGTADTQYF
TRBV14	TRBJ1-1	CASSFGGGGSTEAFF
TRBV4-2	TRBJ2-1	CASSRSTEAYNEQFF
TRBV7-9	TRBJ1-6	CASSLRLGQKPSSYNSPLHF
TRBV27	TRBJ2-7	CASSSTGDKAYEQYF
TRBV4-1	TRBJ2-1	CASSQEGGSDEQFF
TRBV3-1	TRBJ2-7	CASSQDSKGRTAVSYEQYF
TRBV14	TRBJ2-1	CASNPGQFHNEQFF
TRBV6-5	TRBJ1-1	CASSPFEGIGDTEAFF
TRBV7-3	TRBJ2-3	CASSPRGFSTDTQYF
TRBV5-1	TRBJ2-7	CASSSRDRASYEQYF
TRBV5-1	TRBJ1-5	CASSLEAGNGQPQHF
TRBV20-1	TRBJ2-1	CSARLSSGVPNEQFF
TRBV24-1	TRBJ2-7	CATSDSRGGDEQYF
TRBV10-2	TRBJ2-7	CASTAAPPEQYF
TRBV29-1	TRBJ2-2	CSVDTGGQGNTGELFF
TRBV15	TRBJ2-7	CATSRAQGAYEQYF
TRBV4-3	TRBJ2-7	CASSQAQSYEQYF
TRBV12-3/TRBV12-4	TRBJ2-7	CASSLYSNSYEQYF
TRBV27	TRBJ1-2	CASSTETGYGYTF
TRBV12-3/TRBV12-4	TRBJ2-7	CASSGRDRVTGGIPHEQYF
TRBV7-8	TRBJ1-2	CASSLTDTSYGYTF
TRBV20-1	TRBJ1-1	CSARGDVSRTEAFF
TRBV9	TRBJ2-1	CASSPSGSGNEQFF
TRBV5-1	TRBJ1-2	CASSLADSYYGYTF